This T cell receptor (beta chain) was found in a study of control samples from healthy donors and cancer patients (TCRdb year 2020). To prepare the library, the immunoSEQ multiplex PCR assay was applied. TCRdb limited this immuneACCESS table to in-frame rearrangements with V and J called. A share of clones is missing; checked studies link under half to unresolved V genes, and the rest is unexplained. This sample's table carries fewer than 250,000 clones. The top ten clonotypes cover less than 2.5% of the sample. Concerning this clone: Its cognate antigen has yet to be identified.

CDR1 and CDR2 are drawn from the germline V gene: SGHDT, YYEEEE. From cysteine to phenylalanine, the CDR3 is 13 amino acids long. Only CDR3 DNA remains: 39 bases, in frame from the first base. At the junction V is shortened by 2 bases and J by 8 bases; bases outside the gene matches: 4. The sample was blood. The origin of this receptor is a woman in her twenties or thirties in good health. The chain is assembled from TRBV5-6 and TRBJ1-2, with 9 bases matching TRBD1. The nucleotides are TGTGCCAGCAGCTTTGGGACAGGGTACGGCTACACCTTC. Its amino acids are CASSFGTGYGYTF.